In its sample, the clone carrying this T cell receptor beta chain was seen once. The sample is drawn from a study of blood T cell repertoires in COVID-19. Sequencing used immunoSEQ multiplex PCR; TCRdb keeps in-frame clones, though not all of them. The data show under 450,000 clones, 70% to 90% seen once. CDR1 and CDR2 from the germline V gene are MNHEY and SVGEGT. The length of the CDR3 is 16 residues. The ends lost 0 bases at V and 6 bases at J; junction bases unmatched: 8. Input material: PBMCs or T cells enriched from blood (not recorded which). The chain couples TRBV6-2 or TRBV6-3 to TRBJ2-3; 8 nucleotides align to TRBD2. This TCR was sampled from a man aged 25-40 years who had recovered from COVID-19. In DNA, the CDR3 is TGTGCCAGCAGTTACTCGAAGGGCGGGGGGCCGGATACGCAGTATTTT. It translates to CASSYSKGGGPDTQYF.